This T cell receptor beta chain derives from a study of cytotoxic CD8 clonotypes in ibrutinib-treated CLL (dated by TCRdb to about 2021). For the study in its entirety: The cohort included about 15 treatment-naive and about a dozen relapsed/refractory patients; some 18 were IGHV unmutated. Responses were partial in around 25 patients and complete in 2; after median around 68 months follow-up, about 15 stayed in remission and roughly twelve progressed. Samples at response were collected after a median of about 11 months of treatment, with a range of about 6 to 40 months. An average of around 250,000 productive templates and some 99,000 productive rearrangements was obtained per sample. Longitudinal samples were available for about 30% of the 86 trial participants. Cryopreserved peripheral blood mononuclear cells were obtained prior to treatment, at the time of response, and at either disease progression or sustained remission. Every sample from remission and from progressive disease was obtained while the patients were still on ibrutinib. The study at large found these results: Clonality increased at ibrutinib response, stayed stable in sustained remission, and fell back toward baseline at progression. Sampling times were not matched between patients in sustained remission and patients whose disease was progressing, and lymph node repertoires were not examined. Public clonotypes were rare and either shrank or stayed stable during treatment, and the rise in clonality at ibrutinib response reflected expansion of private clonotypes. At baseline, clonality was higher than in age-matched healthy donors and showed a strong correlation with circulating CD8+ T-cell counts.

A MiSeq instrument was used for deep resolution sequencing, which targeted depths ranging from 1 in 1 million up to 1 in 200,000 T cells, with coverage averaging 10x for each clonotype. The immunoSEQ hsTCRB Kit was used to generate the TCR beta libraries. The original pipeline was this. Data were analyzed with ImmunoSEQ Data Assistant and ImmunoSEQ Analyzer, with V, D and J genes assigned per IMGT definitions. Clonality, with values ranging from 0 to 1, was calculated as one minus the normalized Shannon entropy of productive rearrangement frequencies. Only overrepresented clonotypes making up at least 0.05% of the repertoire of each patient were included in the public clonotype analysis. Fewer than 15 repertoires from age-matched healthy donors, obtained from immuneACCESS, served as clonality controls. TCRdb obtained this table from immuneACCESS and retained in-frame rearrangements with V and J assigned. These tables miss some clones; where compared with another copy, unresolved V genes account for less than half of the shortfall, and the remainder is unexplained. V, J and clone size are those of that table, while D and trimming were read from the DNA. In all, the sample holds 150,000 to 200,000 clones, and roughly 84% of those were seen once. The ten largest clones add up to roughly 3% of the sample.

The CDR3 starts with the cysteine, ends with the phenylalanine, and has 15 residues. CDR3 DNA is the only sequence kept; it has 45 bases, read in frame from the first base. For this chain, trimming is 2 bases at the V end and 7 bases at the J end, and the number of junction bases without a gene match is 9. According to the germline V gene (reference sequence), CDR1 reads SEHNR and CDR2 reads FQNEAQ. Taken with the paper, the label for time point translates to: progressive disease on ibrutinib. Roughly 2 micrograms of genomic DNA were extracted from cryopreserved PBMCs for TCR beta library preparation. High-throughput TCR beta sequencing was performed on longitudinal blood samples from CLL patients receiving ibrutinib monotherapy. The patients took part in an open-label, single-center phase 2 trial of ibrutinib monotherapy. This clone was seen a few times. There is no known antigen for this receptor. The input lacks base qualities; no much larger clone sits a single base away.

This chain joins TRBV7-9 to TRBJ1-2, with 8 bases aligning to TRBD1. This clonotype was obtained from a human donor with chronic lymphocytic leukemia. Here the sequenced sample was PBMCs, taken at disease progression, from a patient treated with ibrutinib. CDR3 reads: CASSLSPDRVGGYTF. The base sequence is TGTGCCAGCAGCTTAAGCCCGGACAGGGTCGGTGGCTACACCTTC.